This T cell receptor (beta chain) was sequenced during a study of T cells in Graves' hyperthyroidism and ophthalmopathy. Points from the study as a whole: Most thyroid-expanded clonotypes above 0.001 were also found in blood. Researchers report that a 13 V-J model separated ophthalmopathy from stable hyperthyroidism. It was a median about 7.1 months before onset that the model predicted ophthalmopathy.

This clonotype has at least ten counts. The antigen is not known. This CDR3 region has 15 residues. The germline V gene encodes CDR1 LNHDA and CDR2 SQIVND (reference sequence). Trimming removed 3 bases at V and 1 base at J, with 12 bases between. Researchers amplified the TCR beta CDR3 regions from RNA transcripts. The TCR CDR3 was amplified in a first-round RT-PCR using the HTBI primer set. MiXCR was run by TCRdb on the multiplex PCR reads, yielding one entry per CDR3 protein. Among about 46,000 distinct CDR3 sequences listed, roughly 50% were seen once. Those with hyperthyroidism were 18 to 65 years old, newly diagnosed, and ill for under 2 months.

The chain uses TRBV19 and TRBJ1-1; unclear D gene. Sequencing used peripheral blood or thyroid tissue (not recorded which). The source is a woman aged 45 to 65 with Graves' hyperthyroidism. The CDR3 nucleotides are TGTGCCAGTAGTATTACGTCCGGCGGGAACACTGAAGCTTTCTTT. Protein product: CASSITSGGNTEAFF. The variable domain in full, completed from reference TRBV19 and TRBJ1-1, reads DGGITQSPKYLFRKEGQNVTLSCEQNLNHDAMYWYRQDPGQGLRLIYYSQIVNDFQKGDIAEGYSVSREKKESFPLTVTSAQKNPTAFYLCASSITSGGNTEAFFGQGTRLTVV.